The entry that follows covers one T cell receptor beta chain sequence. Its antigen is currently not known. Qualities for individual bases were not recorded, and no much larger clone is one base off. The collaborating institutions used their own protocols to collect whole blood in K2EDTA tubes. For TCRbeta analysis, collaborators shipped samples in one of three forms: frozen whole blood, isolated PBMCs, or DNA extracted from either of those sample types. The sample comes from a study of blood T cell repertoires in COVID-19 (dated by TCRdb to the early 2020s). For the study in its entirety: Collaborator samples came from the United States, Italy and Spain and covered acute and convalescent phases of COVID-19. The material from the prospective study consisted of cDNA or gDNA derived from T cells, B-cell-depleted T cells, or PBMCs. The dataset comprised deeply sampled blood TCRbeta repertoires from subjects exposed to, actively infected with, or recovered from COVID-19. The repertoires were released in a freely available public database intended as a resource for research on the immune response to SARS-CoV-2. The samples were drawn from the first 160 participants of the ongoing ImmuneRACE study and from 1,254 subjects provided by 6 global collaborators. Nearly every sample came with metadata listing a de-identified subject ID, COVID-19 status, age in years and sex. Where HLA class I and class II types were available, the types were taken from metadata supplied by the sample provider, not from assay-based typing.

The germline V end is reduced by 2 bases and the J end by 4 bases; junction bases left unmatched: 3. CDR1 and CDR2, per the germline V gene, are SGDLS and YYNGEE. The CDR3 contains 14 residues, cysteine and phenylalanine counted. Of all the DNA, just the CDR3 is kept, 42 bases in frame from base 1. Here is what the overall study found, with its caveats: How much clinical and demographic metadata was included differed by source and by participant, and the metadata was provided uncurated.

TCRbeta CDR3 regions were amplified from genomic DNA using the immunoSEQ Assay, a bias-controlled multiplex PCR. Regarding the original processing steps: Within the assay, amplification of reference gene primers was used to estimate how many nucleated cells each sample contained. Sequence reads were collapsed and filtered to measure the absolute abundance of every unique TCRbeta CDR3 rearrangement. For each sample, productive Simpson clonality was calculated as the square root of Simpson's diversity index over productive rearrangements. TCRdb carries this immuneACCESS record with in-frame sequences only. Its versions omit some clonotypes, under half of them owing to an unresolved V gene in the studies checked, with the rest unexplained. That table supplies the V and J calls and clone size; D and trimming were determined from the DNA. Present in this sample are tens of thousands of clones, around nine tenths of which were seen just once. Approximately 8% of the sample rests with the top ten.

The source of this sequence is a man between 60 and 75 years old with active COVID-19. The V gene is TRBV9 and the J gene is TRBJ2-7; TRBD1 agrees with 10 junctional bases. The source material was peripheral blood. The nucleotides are TGTGCCAGCAGCGTCGGGACAGGGGTTTACGAGCAGTACTTC. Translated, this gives CASSVGTGVYEQYF.